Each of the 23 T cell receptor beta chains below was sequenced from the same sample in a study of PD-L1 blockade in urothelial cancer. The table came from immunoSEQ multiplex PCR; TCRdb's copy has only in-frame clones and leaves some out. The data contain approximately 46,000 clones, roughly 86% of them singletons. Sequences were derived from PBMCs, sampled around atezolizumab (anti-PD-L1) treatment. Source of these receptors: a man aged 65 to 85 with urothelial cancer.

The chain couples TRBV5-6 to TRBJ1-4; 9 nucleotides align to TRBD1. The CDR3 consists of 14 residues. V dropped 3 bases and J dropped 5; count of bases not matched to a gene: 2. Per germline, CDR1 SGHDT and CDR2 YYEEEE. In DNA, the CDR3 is TGTGCCAGCAGCTCCGGGACAGGGAATGAAAAACTGTTTTTT. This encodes CASSSGTGNEKLFF.

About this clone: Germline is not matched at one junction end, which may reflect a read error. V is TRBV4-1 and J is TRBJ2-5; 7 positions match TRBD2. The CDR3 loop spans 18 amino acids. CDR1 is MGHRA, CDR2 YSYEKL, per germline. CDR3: CASSQDFSGGGVQVTQYF. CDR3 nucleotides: TGCGCCAGCAGCCAAGATTTTTCCGGCGGGGGAGTTCAAGTGACCCAGTACTTC.

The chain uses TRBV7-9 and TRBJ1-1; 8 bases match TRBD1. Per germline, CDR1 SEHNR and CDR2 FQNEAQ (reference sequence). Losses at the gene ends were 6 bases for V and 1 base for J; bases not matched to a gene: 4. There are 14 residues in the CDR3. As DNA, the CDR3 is TGTGCCAGCAGGGAGGGGACAGGGAACACTGAAGCTTTCTTT. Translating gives CASREGTGNTEAFF. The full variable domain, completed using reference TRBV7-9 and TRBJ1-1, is DTGVSQNPRHKITKRGQNVTFRCDPISEHNRLYWYRQTLGQGPEFLTYFQNEAQLEKSRLLSDRFSAERPKGSFSTLEIQRTEQGDSAMYLCASREGTGNTEAFFGQGTRLTVV.

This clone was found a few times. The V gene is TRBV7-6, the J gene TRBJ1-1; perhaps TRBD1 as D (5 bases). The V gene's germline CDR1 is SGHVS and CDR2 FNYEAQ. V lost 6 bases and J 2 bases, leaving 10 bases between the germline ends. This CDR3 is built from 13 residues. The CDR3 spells CASSLDTNTEAFF. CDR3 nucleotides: TGTGCCAGCAGTTTGGACACCAACACTGAAGCTTTCTTT.

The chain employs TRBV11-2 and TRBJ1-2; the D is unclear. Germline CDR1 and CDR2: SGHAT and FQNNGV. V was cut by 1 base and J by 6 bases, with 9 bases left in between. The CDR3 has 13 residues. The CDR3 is CASSLGLQDGYTF. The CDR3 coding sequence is TGTGCCAGCAGCTTAGGCCTCCAGGATGGCTACACCTTC.

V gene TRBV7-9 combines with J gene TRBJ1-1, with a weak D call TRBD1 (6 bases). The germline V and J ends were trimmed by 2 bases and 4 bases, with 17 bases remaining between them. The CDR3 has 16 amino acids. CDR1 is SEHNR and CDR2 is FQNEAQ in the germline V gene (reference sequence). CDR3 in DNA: TGTGCCAGCAGCTTATTGGGCAGGGGTAAGGGCACTGAAGCTTTCTTT. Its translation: CASSLLGRGKGTEAFF.

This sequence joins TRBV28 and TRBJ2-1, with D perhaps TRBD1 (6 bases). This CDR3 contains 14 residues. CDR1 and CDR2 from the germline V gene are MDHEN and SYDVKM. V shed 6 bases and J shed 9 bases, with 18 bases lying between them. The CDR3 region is CASSTPQGSGEQFF. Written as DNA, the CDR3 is TGTGCCAGCAGCACCCCCCAGGGGTCCGGTGAGCAGTTCTTC.

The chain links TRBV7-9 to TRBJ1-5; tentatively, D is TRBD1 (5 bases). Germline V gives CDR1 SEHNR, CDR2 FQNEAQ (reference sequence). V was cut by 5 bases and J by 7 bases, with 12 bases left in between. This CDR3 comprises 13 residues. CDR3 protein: CASSPGLSQPQHF. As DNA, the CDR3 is TGTGCCAGCAGCCCGGGACTGTCACAGCCCCAGCATTTT.

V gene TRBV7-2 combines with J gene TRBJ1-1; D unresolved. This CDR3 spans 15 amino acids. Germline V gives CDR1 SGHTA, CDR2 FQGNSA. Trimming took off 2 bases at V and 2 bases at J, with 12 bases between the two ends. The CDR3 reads CASSLQGRGNTEAFF. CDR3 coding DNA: TGTGCCAGCAGCTTACAAGGACGGGGAAACACTGAAGCTTTCTTT.

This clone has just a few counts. DNA of the CDR3: TGTGCCGCGAGGGACAGAAGCTACACCTTC. Amino acid sequence: CAARDRSYTF. The V call is TRBV2, the J call TRBJ1-2, with 7 bases fitting TRBD1. The CDR3 totals 10 residues. Germline-derived CDR1 and CDR2 are SNHLY and FYNNEI. The V and J ends lost 11 bases and 9 bases, in that order; junction bases with no gene match: 6. The whole variable domain, filled in from reference TRBV2 and TRBJ1-2, reads EPEVTQTPSHQVTQMGQEVILRCVPISNHLYFYWYRQILGQKVEFLVSFYNNEISEKSEIFDDQFSVERPDGSNFTLKIRSTKLEDSAMYFCAARDRSYTFGSGTRLTVV.

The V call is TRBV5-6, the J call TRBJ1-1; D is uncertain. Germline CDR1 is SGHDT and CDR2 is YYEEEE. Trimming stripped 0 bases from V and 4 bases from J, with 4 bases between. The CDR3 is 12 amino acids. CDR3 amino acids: CASSLGRTEAFF. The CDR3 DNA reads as TGTGCCAGCAGCTTGGGTCGCACTGAAGCTTTCTTT.

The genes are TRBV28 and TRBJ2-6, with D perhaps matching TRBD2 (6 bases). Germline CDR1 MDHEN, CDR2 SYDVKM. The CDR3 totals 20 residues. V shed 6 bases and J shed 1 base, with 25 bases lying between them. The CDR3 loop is CASSPLAPGLYVSGANVLTF. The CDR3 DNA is TGTGCCAGCAGCCCGTTGGCTCCGGGACTCTACGTATCTGGGGCCAACGTCCTGACTTTC. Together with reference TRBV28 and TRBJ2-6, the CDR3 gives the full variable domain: DVKVTQSSRYLVKRTGEKVFLECVQDMDHENMFWYRQDPGLGLRLIYFSYDVKMKEKGDIPEGYSVSREKKERFSLILESASTNQTSMYLCASSPLAPGLYVSGANVLTFGAGSRLTVL.

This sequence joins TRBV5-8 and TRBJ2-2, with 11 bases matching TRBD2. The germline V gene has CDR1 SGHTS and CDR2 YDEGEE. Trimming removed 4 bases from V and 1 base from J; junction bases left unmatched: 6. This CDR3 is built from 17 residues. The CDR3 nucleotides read TGTGCCAGCAGCCTAACGGGACTAGCGGAGAACACCGGGGAGCTGTTTTTT. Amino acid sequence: CASSLTGLAENTGELFF.

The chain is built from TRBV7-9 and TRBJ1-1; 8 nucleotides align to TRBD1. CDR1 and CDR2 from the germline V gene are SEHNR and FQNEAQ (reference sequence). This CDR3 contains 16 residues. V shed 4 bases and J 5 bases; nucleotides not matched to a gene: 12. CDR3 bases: TGTGCCAGCAGCTCGGCAGGGGGCGCCGCTACAACTGAAGCTTTCTTT. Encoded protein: CASSSAGGAATTEAFF.

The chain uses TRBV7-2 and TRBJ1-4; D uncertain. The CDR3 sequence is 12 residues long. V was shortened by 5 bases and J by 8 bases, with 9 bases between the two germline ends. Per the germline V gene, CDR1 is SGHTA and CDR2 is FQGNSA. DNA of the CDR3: TGTGCCAGCAGCACAGATAGAGAAAAACTGTTTTTT. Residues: CASSTDREKLFF.

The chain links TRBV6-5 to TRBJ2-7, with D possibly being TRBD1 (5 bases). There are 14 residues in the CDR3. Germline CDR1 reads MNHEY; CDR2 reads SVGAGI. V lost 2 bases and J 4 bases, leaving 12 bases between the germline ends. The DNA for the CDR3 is TGTGCCAGCAGTTACGCTCAGGGTTCATACGAGCAGTACTTC. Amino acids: CASSYAQGSYEQYF.

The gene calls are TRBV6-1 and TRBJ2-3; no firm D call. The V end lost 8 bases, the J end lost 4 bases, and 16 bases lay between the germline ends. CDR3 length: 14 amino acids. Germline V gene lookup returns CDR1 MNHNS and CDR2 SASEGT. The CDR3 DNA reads TGTGCCAGCGCCGAAAGGAGTTACCCAGATACGCAGTATTTT. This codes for CASAERSYPDTQYF.

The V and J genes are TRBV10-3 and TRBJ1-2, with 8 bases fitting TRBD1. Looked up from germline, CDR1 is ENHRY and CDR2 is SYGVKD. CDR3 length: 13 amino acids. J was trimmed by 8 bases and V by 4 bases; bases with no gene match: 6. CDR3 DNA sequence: TGTGCCATCAGTGGGGAGACAGGGGTCGGCTACACCTTC. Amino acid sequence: CAISGETGVGYTF.

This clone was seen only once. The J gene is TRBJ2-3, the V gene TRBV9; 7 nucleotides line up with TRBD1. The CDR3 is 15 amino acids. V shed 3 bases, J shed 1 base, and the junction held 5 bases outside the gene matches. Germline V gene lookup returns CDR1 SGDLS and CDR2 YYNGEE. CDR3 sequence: CASSERGRGTDTQYF. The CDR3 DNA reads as TGTGCCAGCAGCGAAAGGGGGCGCGGCACAGATACGCAGTATTTT.

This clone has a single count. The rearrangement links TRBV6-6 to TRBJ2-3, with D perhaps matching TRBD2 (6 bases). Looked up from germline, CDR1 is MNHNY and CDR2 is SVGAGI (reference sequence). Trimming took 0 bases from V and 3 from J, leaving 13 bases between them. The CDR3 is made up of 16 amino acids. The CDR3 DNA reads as TGTGCCAGCAGTTACTCGAGGTCCGGGAGTACAGATACGCAGTATTTT. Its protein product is CASSYSRSGSTDTQYF.

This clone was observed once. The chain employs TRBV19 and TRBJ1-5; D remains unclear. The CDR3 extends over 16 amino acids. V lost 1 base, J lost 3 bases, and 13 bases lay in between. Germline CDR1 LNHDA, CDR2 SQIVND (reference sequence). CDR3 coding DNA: TGTGCCAGTAGTATAGGCTGGCGGTCGCCCAATCAGCCCCAGCATTTT. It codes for CASSIGWRSPNQPQHF.

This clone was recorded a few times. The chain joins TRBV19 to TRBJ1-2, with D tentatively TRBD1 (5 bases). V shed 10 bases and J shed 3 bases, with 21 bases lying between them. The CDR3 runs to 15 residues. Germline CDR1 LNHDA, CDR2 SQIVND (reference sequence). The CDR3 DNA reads TGTGCCACCCAAGTAAAAGGGGATAGTGACTATGGCTACACCTTC. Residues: CATQVKGDSDYGYTF.

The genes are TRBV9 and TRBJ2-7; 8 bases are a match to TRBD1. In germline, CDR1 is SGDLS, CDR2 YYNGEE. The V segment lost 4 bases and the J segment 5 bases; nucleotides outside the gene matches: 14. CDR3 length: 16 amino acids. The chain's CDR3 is CASSLGQGAYVHEQYF. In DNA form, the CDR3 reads TGTGCCAGCAGCCTGGGGCAGGGGGCGTATGTCCACGAGCAGTACTTC. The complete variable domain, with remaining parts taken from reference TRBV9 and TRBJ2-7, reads DSGVTQTPKHLITATGQRVTLRCSPRSGDLSVYWYQQSLDQGLQFLIQYYNGEERAKGNILERFSAQQFPDLHSELNLSSLELGDSALYFCASSLGQGAYVHEQYFGPGTRLTVT.